This T cell receptor beta chain was captured in a study of technical replicates of blood from a few donors. Produced via immunoSEQ multiplex PCR; TCRdb's table is partial and in-frame only. Here the sample spans about 75,000 clones, 90% to 95% being singletons. Between the trimmed V and J ends, which lost 1 base and 3 bases, there was a span of 13 bases. Per the germline V gene, CDR1 is GTSNPN and CDR2 is SVGIG (reference sequence). This CDR3 has 15 amino acids. This receptor was obtained from a human donor in good health. Some clones in this sample may be carry-over from other donors' samples. The sample taken for sequencing was T cells isolated from PBMCs. V is TRBV30 and J is TRBJ1-5; D gene ambiguous. CDR3 DNA sequence: TGTGCCTGGAGTGGAGGCGCGGTATACAATCAGCCCCAGCATTTT. Its translation: CAWSGGAVYNQPQHF.